Here is one T cell receptor (beta chain) with its context. Its target is unknown. This CDR3 comprises 15 residues. Trimming removed 6 bases from V and 7 bases from J, with 18 bases in between. Germline lookup yields CDR1 SNHLY and CDR2 FYNNEI. The assay was immunoSEQ multiplex PCR, and TCRdb's table has in-frame clones only and misses some. Among around 690,000 clones, 90% were seen once, and the ten largest hold 34%. The sample originates from a study of shared clonotypes between healthy human individuals. Study results and limitations: Several donors held approximately 4.5% of naive CD4 clonotypes in common.

The material sequenced was memory CD8+ T cells from PBMCs. Subset denoted: CD45RO+ cells pooled with CCR7-negative TemRA cells. The origin of this receptor is a man aged 18-30 years in good health. Some clones in this sample may be carry-over from other donors' samples. The V and J genes are TRBV2 and TRBJ1-4, with a tentative D call TRBD1 (6 bases). CDR3: CASSPPGGRREKLFF. CDR3 nucleotides: TGTGCCAGCAGCCCCCCGGGGGGGCGGCGTGAAAAACTGTTTTTT. The full variable domain, its missing parts supplied by reference TRBV2 and TRBJ1-4, is EPEVTQTPSHQVTQMGQEVILRCVPISNHLYFYWYRQILGQKVEFLVSFYNNEISEKSEIFDDQFSVERPDGSNFTLKIRSTKLEDSAMYFCASSPPGGRREKLFFGSGTQLSVL.